Following are 20 T cell receptor beta chains from one sample sequenced in a study of blood T cell repertoires in COVID-19. Clones were sequenced by immunoSEQ multiplex PCR, and TCRdb holds only the in-frame ones, with some missing. The sample shows 430,000 or so clones, more than 75% of them seen only once. Sequenced input: PBMCs or T cells enriched from blood (not recorded which). The source of these receptors is a woman in her thirties or forties who had recovered from COVID-19.

This chain joins TRBV11-3 and TRBJ2-7; D gene uncertain. The CDR3 is 11 residues long. Germline assignment: CDR1 SGHNT and CDR2 YENEEA. V gave up 4 bases and J gave up 4 bases, with 5 bases separating them. CDR3 in DNA: TGTGCCAGCAGCTCCCTATACGAGCAGTACTTC. It translates to CASSSLYEQYF.

In this sample, this clone turned up once. This chain connects TRBV9 to TRBJ2-1; 10 bases are a match to TRBD2. J was trimmed by 6 bases and V by 0 bases; bases with no gene match: 9. This CDR3 has 17 amino acids. Germline V gives CDR1 SGDLS, CDR2 YYNGEE. The CDR3 loop is CASSVGASGRALNEQFF. In DNA form, the CDR3 reads TGTGCCAGCAGCGTAGGCGCGAGCGGGAGGGCCCTCAATGAGCAGTTCTTC.

V usage is TRBV5-4 and J usage is TRBJ2-6; D is unresolved. The V end was cut by 1 base, the J end by 0 bases, with 8 bases between. Germline V gives CDR1 SGHNT, CDR2 YYREEE (reference sequence). The CDR3 sequence is 16 residues long. For the CDR3, the DNA is TGTGCCAGCAGCTTGACAGCCAGCTCTGGGGCCAACGTCCTGACTTTC. This translates into CASSLTASSGANVLTF.

In its sample, this clone was seen a few times. The chain uses TRBV10-1 and TRBJ2-2; D is perhaps TRBD1 (6 bases). The CDR3 covers 14 residues. Trimming removed 2 bases at V and 6 bases at J, with 10 bases between. CDR1 and CDR2 (germline): WNHNN, SYGVQD (reference sequence). CDR3 nucleotide sequence: TGCGCCAGCAGTGAGGTACAGGGCGCCGGGGAGCTGTTTTTT. Residues: CASSEVQGAGELFF.

The sample holds one count of this clone. The chain uses TRBV7-8 and TRBJ2-1; D may be TRBD2 (6 bases). Germline V lookup: CDR1 SGHVS, CDR2 FQNEAQ. V shed 1 base and J shed 3 bases, with 10 bases lying between them. CDR3 length: 15 amino acids. The CDR3 sequence: CASSLDAGSYNEQFF. CDR3 DNA: TGTGCCAGCAGCTTAGATGCGGGAAGCTACAATGAGCAGTTCTTC. The full variable domain, completed using reference TRBV7-8 and TRBJ2-1, is GAGVSQSPRYKVAKRGQDVALRCDPISGHVSLFWYQQALGQGPEFLTYFQNEAQLDKSGLPSDRFFAERPEGSVSTLKIQRTQQEDSAVYLCASSLDAGSYNEQFFGPGTRLTVL.

Here the CDR3 reads CASSYSTGGGGTQYF. CDR3 coding DNA: TGTGCCAGCAGTTACTCGACCGGAGGGGGGGGGACCCAGTACTTC. The V and J genes are TRBV6-5 and TRBJ2-5; the D gene is possibly TRBD2 (7 bases). The CDR3 loop spans 15 amino acids. Looked up from germline, CDR1 is MNHEY and CDR2 is SVGAGI. Trimming cost V 0 bases and J 7 bases, with 15 bases left between them.

CDR3 coding DNA: TGCGCCAGCAGCCTCACCTACCGGGGGGGACAGACCTACGAGCAGTACTTC. This gives the protein CASSLTYRGGQTYEQYF. The chain couples TRBV5-1 to TRBJ2-7, with TRBD2 as a possible D gene (8 bases). This CDR3 contains 17 residues. Trimming cost V 4 bases and J 2 bases, with 22 bases left between them. The germline gives CDR1 SGHRS, CDR2 YFSETQ.

This clone was seen only a few times. V and J are TRBV5-1 and TRBJ1-1; tentative D call: TRBD1 (6 bases). V lost 4 bases and J 1 base, leaving 11 bases between the germline ends. CDR1 SGHRS and CDR2 YFSETQ come from the germline V gene. The CDR3 totals 14 residues. CDR3 in DNA: TGCGCCAGCAGCGATGGACAGCCGAACACTGAAGCTTTCTTT. Protein sequence: CASSDGQPNTEAFF.

The CDR3 coding sequence is TGTGCCAGCAGCTTAGCTCAGGGCCCCAATCAGCCCCAGCATTTT. It is translated as CASSLAQGPNQPQHF. V is TRBV7-2 and J is TRBJ1-5; a possible D gene is TRBD1 (5 bases). Trimming removed 0 bases at V and 3 bases at J, with 9 bases between. CDR1 and CDR2 (germline): SGHTA, FQGNSA. The CDR3 loop spans 15 amino acids.

The chain uses TRBV7-2 and TRBJ1-2; 8 bases match TRBD1. Germline CDR1 SGHTA, CDR2 FQGNSA. CDR3 length: 15 residues. The J segment lost 4 bases and the V segment lost 1 base, leaving 5 bases of the junction unmatched. CDR3 nucleotides: TGTGCCAGCAGCTTAGTGGCAGGGGGCCCCTATGGCTACACCTTC. Translating gives CASSLVAGGPYGYTF. Full variable domain (missing parts from reference TRBV7-2 and TRBJ1-2): GAGVSQSPSNKVTEKGKDVELRCDPISGHTALYWYRQSLGQGLEFLIYFQGNSAPDKSGLPSDRFSAERTGGSVSTLTIQRTQQEDSAVYLCASSLVAGGPYGYTFGSGTRLTVV.

The V gene is TRBV7-8, the J gene TRBJ2-3; D possibly corresponds to TRBD1 (6 bases). Germline values: CDR1 SGHVS, CDR2 FQNEAQ. There are 16 residues in the CDR3. V lost 2 bases to trimming and J lost 0 bases, with 12 bases between them. CDR3 region: CASSLQTGISTDTQYF. The CDR3 region has the DNA TGTGCCAGCAGCTTACAGACAGGAATTAGCACAGATACGCAGTATTTT.

This clone was counted a single time. This chain connects TRBV9 to TRBJ2-5; D remains unclear. Germline loops: CDR1 SGDLS, CDR2 YYNGEE. V was trimmed by 0 bases and J by 0 bases, leaving 6 bases between them. The CDR3 runs 14 residues. The CDR3 region is CASSVEAYQETQYF. DNA for the CDR3: TGTGCCAGCAGCGTAGAAGCGTACCAAGAGACCCAGTACTTC.

The chain links TRBV11-2 to TRBJ2-2; perhaps TRBD2 as D (7 bases). The CDR3 runs 16 residues. The V end lost 2 bases, the J end lost 6 bases, and 16 bases lay between the germline ends. Germline V gene lookup returns CDR1 SGHAT and CDR2 FQNNGV. The CDR3 sequence: CASSLRSGGGSGELFF. The CDR3 DNA reads TGTGCCAGCAGCTTAAGGTCGGGGGGCGGGTCCGGGGAGCTGTTTTTT.

This clone occurred once. The chain uses TRBV30 and TRBJ2-5; no firm D call. Germline V gives CDR1 GTSNPN, CDR2 SVGIG (reference sequence). The V and J ends lost 0 bases and 2 bases respectively, with 10 bases between them. The CDR3 extends over 14 amino acids. The CDR3 DNA reads as TGTGCCTGGAGTGTAGACGCGGAGCAAGAGACCCAGTACTTC. Its protein product is CAWSVDAEQETQYF. The full variable domain, with the rest looked up from reference TRBV30 and TRBJ2-5, is SQTIHQWPATLVQPVGSPLSLECTVEGTSNPNLYWYRQAAGRGLQLLFYSVGIGQISSEVPQNLSASRPQDRQFILSSKKLLLSDSGFYLCAWSVDAEQETQYFGPGTRLLVL.

The V gene is TRBV28, the J gene TRBJ1-2, with TRBD1 matching over 8 bases. In germline, CDR1 is MDHEN, CDR2 SYDVKM. The V segment lost 5 bases and the J segment 7 bases; nucleotides outside the gene matches: 6. The CDR3 loop spans 13 amino acids. Written as DNA, the CDR3 is TGTGCCAGCAGTACGGACAGGGTGAGTGGCTACACCTTC. Translation gives CASSTDRVSGYTF.

This clone was seen once. The rearrangement links TRBV6-5 to TRBJ2-3; 9 nucleotides line up with TRBD1. The germline V gene encodes CDR1 MNHEY and CDR2 SVGAGI. CDR3 length equals 16 residues. V trimming: 0 bases; J trimming: 5 bases; junction bases outside the gene matches: 6. This CDR3 reads CASSYSSRQGVDTQYF. The CDR3 nucleotides read TGTGCCAGCAGTTACTCTTCGCGACAGGGGGTAGATACGCAGTATTTT.

This clone was observed a single time. The chain links TRBV2 to TRBJ1-2; 8 nucleotides line up with TRBD1. The CDR3 is 13 residues long. The V and J ends lost 6 bases and 8 bases, in that order; junction bases with no gene match: 8. Germline CDR1 reads SNHLY; CDR2 reads FYNNEI. The CDR3: CASRLDRVGGYTF. The CDR3 DNA reads as TGTGCCAGCAGACTGGACAGGGTAGGAGGCTACACCTTC.

The chain has TRBV5-6 and TRBJ2-7; 7 bases line up with TRBD1. Germline-derived CDR1 and CDR2 are SGHDT and YYEEEE. This CDR3 comprises 15 residues. The V gene end was trimmed by 3 bases and the J gene end by 3 bases; junction bases not matched to a gene: 9. The CDR3 DNA reads TGTGCCAGCAGCTACGGTACAGGGGACGTCTACGAGCAGTACTTC. Protein: CASSYGTGDVYEQYF.

This clone appeared a few times. This chain links TRBV5-1 with TRBJ2-1, with 15 bases identical to TRBD2. The CDR3 spans 17 residues. The V segment lost 4 bases and the J segment 4 bases; nucleotides outside the gene matches: 6. The V gene's germline CDR1 is SGHRS and CDR2 YFSETQ. As DNA, the CDR3 is TGCGCCAGCAGCCCGGGACTAGCGGGAGGACTATACAATGAGCAGTTCTTC. Its protein product is CASSPGLAGGLYNEQFF.

V usage is TRBV7-9 and J usage is TRBJ1-1; possibly TRBD1 for D (5 bases). Trimming shortened V by 1 base and J by 0 bases, and 21 bases separated the two germline ends. Per the germline V gene, CDR1 is SEHNR and CDR2 is FQNEAQ (reference sequence). This CDR3 has 19 amino acids. This CDR3 is CASSLVRGTDPNLNTEAFF. The CDR3 DNA reads as TGTGCCAGCAGCTTAGTCCGCGGGACTGATCCGAACCTGAACACTGAAGCTTTCTTT.